These 2 T cell receptor beta chains came from one sample sequenced in a study of cytomegalovirus exposure and HLA in healthy donors. PCR primers comprised 60 Vbeta and 13 Jbeta primers. Using immunoSEQ multiplex PCR, the repertoire was profiled, and TCRdb retains in-frame clones only, with some absent. In the table there are roughly 200,000 clones, around 76% of which are singletons. Sequenced sample: PBMCs. The source is a man aged 25 to 40 in good health and CMV-seronegative.

The CDR3 loop reads CASSLVGGNTEAFF. The CDR3 DNA sequence: TGTGCCAGCAGCTTAGTAGGGGGCAACACTGAAGCTTTCTTT. The rearrangement uses TRBV7-3 and TRBJ1-1; 7 bases match TRBD1. V shed 2 bases and J 2 bases; nucleotides not matched to a gene: 2. CDR1 and CDR2 from the germline V gene are SGHTA and FQGTGA. CDR3 size: 14 residues.

As regards this clone: Other nucleotide sequences in the sample specify the same CDR3. The chain uses TRBV5-1 and TRBJ1-2; D may be TRBD1 (6 bases). CDR1 and CDR2 (germline): SGHRS, YFSETQ. The CDR3 extends over 15 amino acids. The ends were cut back, 0 bases at V and 2 bases at J, with 11 bases in the middle. The CDR3 bases are TGCGCCAGCAGCTTGGTGGCAGGGGTGAACTATGGCTACACCTTC. Protein product: CASSLVAGVNYGYTF.